The T cell receptor (beta chain) under discussion was sequenced for a study of blood T cell repertoires in COVID-19. In the study overall: COVID-19 samples, acute and convalescent, were from the United States, Italy and Spain.

As processed by the authors: Reference gene primers were amplified, and this amplification served to estimate nucleated cell counts. Data came from immunoSEQ multiplex PCR; TCRdb stores just in-frame clones and leaves some out. V and J calls and clone size are as listed in that table; D and trimming were resolved from the DNA. This table has about 180,000 clones, roughly 82% appearing once. Trimming took 4 bases from V and 6 from J; bases not matched to a gene: 7. Germline V CDR1 and CDR2: SGHRS, YFSETQ. The CDR3 covers 16 residues. The cohort comprised adults aged about 18 to 90 years residing in 20 to 30 US areas.

Sample: PBMCs or T cells enriched from blood (not recorded which). The TCR was taken from a woman in her 30s who had recovered from COVID-19. This chain links TRBV5-1 with TRBJ1-4; 12 nucleotides agree with TRBD1. The CDR3 spells CASSAGQGARDEKLFF. CDR3 nucleotides: TGCGCCAGCAGCGCGGGACAGGGGGCTCGGGATGAAAAACTGTTTTTT.